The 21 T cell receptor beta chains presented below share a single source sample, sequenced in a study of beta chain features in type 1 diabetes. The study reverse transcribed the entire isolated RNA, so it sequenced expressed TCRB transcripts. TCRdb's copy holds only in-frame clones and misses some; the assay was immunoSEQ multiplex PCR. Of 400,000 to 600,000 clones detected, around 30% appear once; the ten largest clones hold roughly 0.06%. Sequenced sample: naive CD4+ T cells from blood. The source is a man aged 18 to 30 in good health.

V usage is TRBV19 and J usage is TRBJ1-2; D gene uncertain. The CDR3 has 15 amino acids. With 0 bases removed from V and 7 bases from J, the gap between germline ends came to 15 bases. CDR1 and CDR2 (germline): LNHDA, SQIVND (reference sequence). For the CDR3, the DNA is TGTGCCAGTAGTATAGATGGCAGTCGGTTTGGTGGCTACACCTTC. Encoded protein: CASSIDGSRFGGYTF.

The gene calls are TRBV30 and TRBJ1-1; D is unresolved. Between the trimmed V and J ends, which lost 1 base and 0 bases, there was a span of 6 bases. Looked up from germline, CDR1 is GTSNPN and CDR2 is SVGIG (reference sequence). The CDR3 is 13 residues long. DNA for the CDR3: TGTGCCTGGAGTGCCGGGGTGAACACTGAAGCTTTCTTT. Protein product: CAWSAGVNTEAFF.

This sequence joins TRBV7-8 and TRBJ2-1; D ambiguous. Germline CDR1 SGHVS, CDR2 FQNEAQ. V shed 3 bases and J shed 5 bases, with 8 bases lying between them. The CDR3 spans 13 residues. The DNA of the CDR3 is TGTGCCAGCAGCTTCCATACTAACAATGAGCAGTTCTTC. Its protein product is CASSFHTNNEQFF.

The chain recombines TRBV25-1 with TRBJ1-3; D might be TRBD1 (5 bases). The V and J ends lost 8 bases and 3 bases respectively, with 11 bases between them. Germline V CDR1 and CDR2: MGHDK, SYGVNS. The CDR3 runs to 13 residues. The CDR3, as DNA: TGTGCCAGCTCCGGGGGTATTGGAAACACCATATATTTT. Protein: CASSGGIGNTIYF.

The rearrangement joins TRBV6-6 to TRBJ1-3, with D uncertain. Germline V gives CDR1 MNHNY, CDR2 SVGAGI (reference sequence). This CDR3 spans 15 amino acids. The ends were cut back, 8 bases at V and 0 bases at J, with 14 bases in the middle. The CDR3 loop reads CASSVIQSSGNTIYF. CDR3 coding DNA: TGTGCCAGCTCAGTTATTCAGAGCTCTGGAAACACCATATATTTT.

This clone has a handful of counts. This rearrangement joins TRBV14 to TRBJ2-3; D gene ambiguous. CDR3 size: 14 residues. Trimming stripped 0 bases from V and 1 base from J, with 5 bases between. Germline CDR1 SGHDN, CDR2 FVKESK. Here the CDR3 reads CASSQDTGTDTQYF. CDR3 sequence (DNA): TGTGCCAGCAGCCAAGACACGGGCACAGATACGCAGTATTTT.

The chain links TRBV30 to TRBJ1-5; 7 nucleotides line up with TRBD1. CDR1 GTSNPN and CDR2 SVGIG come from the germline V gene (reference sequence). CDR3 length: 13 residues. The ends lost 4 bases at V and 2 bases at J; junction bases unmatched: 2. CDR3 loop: CAWTGGGNQPQHF. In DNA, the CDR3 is TGTGCCTGGACAGGGGGTGGCAATCAGCCCCAGCATTTT. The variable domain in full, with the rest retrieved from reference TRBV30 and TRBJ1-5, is SQTIHQWPATLVQPVGSPLSLECTVEGTSNPNLYWYRQAAGRGLQLLFYSVGIGQISSEVPQNLSASRPQDRQFILSSKKLLLSDSGFYLCAWTGGGNQPQHFGDGTRLSIL.

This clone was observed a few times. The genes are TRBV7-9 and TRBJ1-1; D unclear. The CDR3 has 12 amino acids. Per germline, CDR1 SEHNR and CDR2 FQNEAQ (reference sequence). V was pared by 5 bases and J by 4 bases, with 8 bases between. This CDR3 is CASSSPSTEAFF. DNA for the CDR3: TGTGCCAGCAGCAGTCCTAGCACTGAAGCTTTCTTT.

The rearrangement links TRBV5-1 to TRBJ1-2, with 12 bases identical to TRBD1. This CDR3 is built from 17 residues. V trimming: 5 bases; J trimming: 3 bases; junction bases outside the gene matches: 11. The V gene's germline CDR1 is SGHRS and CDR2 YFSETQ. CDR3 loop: CASRPLGTGGRDYGYTF. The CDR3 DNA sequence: TGCGCCAGCAGACCCCTCGGGACAGGGGGCCGGGACTATGGCTACACCTTC.

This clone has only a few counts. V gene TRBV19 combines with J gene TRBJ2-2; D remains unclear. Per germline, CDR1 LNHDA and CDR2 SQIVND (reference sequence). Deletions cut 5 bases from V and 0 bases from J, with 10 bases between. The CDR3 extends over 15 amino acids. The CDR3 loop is CASSHPGANTGELFF. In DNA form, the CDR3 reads TGTGCCAGTAGTCATCCAGGTGCGAACACCGGGGAGCTGTTTTTT. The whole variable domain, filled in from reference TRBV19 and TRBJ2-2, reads DGGITQSPKYLFRKEGQNVTLSCEQNLNHDAMYWYRQDPGQGLRLIYYSQIVNDFQKGDIAEGYSVSREKKESFPLTVTSAQKNPTAFYLCASSHPGANTGELFFGEGSRLTVL.

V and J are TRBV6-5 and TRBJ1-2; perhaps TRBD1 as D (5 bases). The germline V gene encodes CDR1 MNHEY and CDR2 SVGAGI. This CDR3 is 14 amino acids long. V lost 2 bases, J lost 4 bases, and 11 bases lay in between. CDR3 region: CASSYNRRVYGYTF. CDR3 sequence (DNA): TGTGCCAGCAGTTACAATCGCAGGGTCTATGGCTACACCTTC.

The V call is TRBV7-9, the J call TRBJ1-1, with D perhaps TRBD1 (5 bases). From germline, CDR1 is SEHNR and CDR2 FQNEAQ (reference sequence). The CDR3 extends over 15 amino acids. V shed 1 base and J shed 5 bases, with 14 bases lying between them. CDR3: CASSLENRGRTEAFF. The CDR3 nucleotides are TGTGCCAGCAGCTTAGAAAACCGGGGGAGGACTGAAGCTTTCTTT.

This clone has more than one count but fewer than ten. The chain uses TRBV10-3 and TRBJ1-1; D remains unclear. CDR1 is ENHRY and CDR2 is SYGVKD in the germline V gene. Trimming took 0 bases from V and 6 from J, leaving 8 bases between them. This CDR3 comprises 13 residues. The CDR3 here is CAISESMAAEAFF. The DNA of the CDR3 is TGTGCCATCAGTGAGTCGATGGCGGCTGAAGCTTTCTTT.

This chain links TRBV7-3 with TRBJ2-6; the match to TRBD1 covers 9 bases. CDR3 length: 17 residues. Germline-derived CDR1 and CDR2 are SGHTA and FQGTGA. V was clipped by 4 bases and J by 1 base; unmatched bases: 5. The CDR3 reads CASSWTGQGSGANVLTF. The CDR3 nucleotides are TGTGCCAGCAGCTGGACTGGACAGGGGTCTGGGGCCAACGTCCTGACTTTC.

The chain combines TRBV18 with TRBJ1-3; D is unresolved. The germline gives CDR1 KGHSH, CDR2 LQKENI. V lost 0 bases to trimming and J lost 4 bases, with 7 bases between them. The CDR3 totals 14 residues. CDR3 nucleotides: TGTGCCAGCTCACCACCGACCCGAGGAAACACCATATATTTT. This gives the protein CASSPPTRGNTIYF.

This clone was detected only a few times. CDR3 in amino acids: CASSQGTGADNEQFF. CDR3 coding DNA: TGTGCCAGCAGCCAGGGGACAGGGGCAGACAATGAGCAGTTCTTC. V gene TRBV4-2 combines with J gene TRBJ2-1, with 10 nucleotides matching TRBD1. J gave up 5 bases and V 3 bases, and 4 bases lay outside the gene matches. CDR1 is LGHNA, CDR2 YNFKEQ, per germline. The CDR3 sequence is 15 residues long.

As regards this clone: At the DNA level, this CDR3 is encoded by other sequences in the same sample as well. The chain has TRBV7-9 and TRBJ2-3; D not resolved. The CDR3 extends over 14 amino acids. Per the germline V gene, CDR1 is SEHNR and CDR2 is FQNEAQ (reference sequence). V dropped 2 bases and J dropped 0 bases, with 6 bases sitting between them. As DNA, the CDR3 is TGTGCCAGCAGCTTAACTACTAGCACAGATACGCAGTATTTT. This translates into CASSLTTSTDTQYF.

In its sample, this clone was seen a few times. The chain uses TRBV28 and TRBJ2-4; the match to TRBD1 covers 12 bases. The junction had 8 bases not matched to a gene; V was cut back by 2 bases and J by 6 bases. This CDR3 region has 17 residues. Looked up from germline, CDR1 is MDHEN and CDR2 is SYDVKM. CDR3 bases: TGTGCCAGCAGTTTACTCCCCGGGACAGGGGGCTTAAACATTCAGTACTTC. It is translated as CASSLLPGTGGLNIQYF.

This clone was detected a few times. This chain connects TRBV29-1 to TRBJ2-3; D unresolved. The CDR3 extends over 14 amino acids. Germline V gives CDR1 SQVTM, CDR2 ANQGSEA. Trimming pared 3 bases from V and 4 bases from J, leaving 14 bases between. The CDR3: CSVDVGIQPDTQYF. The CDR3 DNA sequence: TGCAGCGTTGACGTGGGGATCCAGCCAGATACGCAGTATTTT.

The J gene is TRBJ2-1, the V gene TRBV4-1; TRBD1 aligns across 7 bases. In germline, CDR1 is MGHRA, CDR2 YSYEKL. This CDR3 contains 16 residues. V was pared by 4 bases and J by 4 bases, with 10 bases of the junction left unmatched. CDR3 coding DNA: TGCGCCAGCAGCCGTCCTGCCCGGGACAGATACAATGAGCAGTTCTTC. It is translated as CASSRPARDRYNEQFF.

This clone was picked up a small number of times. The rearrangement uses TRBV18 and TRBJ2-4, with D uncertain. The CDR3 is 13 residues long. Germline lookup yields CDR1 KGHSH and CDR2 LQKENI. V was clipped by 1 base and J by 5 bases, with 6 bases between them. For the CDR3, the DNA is TGTGCCAGCTCACCACTCAGAGAAAACATTCAGTACTTC. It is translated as CASSPLRENIQYF.